Sequencing of this T cell receptor (beta chain) was carried out in a study of blood T cell repertoires in COVID-19. In the study overall: Some COVID-19 samples were acute and others convalescent; all came from the United States, Italy and Spain. Nucleic acid was either cDNA or gDNA, and it came from T cells, B-cell-depleted T cells, or PBMCs.

The CDR3 is 17 amino acids. The J segment lost 3 bases and the V segment lost 4 bases, leaving 10 bases of the junction unmatched. CDR1 is SGHDN, CDR2 FVKESK, per germline. In the source study's methods: The authors estimated nucleated cell counts from reference gene primer amplification. TCRdb's copy holds only in-frame clones and misses some; the assay was immunoSEQ multiplex PCR. The V and J calls and clone size were taken over from that table, and D and trimming were inferred from the DNA. Of fewer than 150,000 clones in the sample, roughly 86% were seen once. The chain employs TRBV14 and TRBJ2-3; 10 nucleotides align to TRBD2. The material sequenced was peripheral blood. The TCR sequence derives from a human donor in a cohort sampled during active COVID-19. The CDR3 protein is CASSLGSSGGWTDTQYF. The CDR3 nucleotides read TGTGCCAGCAGCCTTGGCTCTAGCGGGGGATGGACAGATACGCAGTATTTT.